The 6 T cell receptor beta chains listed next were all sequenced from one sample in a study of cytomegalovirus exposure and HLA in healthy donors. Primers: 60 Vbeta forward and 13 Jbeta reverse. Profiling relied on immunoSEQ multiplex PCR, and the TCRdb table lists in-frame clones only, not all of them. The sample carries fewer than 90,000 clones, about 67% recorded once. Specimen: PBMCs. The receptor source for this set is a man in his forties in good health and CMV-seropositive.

As DNA, the CDR3 is TGTGCCAGCAGCCCACTCCTGAACACTGAAGCTTTCTTT. Its protein product is CASSPLLNTEAFF. J is TRBJ1-1 and V is TRBV5-4; D remains ambiguous. V shed 4 bases and J shed 0 bases, with 7 bases lying between them. Per the germline V gene, CDR1 is SGHNT and CDR2 is YYREEE (reference sequence). This CDR3 spans 13 amino acids.

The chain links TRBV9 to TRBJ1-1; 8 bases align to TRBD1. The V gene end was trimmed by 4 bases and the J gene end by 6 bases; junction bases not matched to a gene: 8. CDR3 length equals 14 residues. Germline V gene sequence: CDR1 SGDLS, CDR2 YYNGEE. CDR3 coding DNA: TGTGCCAGCAGCCCCCGGACAGGGCCCGCTGAAGCTTTCTTT. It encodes CASSPRTGPAEAFF.

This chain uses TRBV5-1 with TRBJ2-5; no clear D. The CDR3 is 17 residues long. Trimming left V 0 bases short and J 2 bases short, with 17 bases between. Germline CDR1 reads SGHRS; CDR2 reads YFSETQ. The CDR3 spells CASSLESVSFFQETQYF. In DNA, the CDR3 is TGCGCCAGCAGCTTGGAGTCGGTTAGCTTTTTTCAAGAGACCCAGTACTTC. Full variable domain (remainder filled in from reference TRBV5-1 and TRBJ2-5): KAGVTQTPRYLIKTRGQQVTLSCSPISGHRSVSWYQQTPGQGLQFLFEYFSETQRNKGNFPGRFSGRQFSNSRSEMNVSTLELGDSALYLCASSLESVSFFQETQYFGPGTRLLVL.

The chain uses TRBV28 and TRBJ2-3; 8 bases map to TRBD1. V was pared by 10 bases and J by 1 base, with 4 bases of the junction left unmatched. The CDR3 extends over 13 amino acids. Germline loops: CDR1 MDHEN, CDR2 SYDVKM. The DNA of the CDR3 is TGTGCCATCCACAGGGGGGGCACAGATACGCAGTATTTT. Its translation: CAIHRGGTDTQYF.

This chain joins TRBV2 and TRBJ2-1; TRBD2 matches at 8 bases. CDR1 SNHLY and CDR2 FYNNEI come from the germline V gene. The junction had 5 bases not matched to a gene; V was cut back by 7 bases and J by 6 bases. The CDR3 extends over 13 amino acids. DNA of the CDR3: TGTGCCAGCAAAGCGGGGGCCTCCAATGAGCAGTTCTTC. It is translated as CASKAGASNEQFF. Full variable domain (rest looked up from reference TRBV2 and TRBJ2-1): EPEVTQTPSHQVTQMGQEVILRCVPISNHLYFYWYRQILGQKVEFLVSFYNNEISEKSEIFDDQFSVERPDGSNFTLKIRSTKLEDSAMYFCASKAGASNEQFFGPGTRLTVL.

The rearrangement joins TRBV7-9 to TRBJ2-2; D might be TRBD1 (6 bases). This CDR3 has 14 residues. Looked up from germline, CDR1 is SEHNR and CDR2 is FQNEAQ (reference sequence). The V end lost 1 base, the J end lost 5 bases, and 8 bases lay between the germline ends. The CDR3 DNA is TGTGCCAGCAGCTTAGACAGGGTGACCGGGGAGCTGTTTTTT. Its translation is CASSLDRVTGELFF.